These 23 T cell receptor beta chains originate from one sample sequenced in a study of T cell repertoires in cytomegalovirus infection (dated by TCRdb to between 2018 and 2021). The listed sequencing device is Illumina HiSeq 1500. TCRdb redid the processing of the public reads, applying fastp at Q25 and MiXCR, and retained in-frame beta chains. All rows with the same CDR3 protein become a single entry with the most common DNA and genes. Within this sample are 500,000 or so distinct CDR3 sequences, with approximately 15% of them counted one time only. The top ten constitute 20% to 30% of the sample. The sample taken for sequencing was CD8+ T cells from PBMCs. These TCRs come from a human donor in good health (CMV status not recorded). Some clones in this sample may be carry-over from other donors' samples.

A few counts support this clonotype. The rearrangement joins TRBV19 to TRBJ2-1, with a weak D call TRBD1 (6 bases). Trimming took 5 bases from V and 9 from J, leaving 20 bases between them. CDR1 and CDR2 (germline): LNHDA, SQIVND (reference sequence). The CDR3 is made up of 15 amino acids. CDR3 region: CASSHFGGARGEQFF. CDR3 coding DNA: TGTGCCAGTAGTCATTTTGGGGGCGCACGGGGTGAGCAGTTCTTC. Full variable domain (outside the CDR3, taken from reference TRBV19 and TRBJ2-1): DGGITQSPKYLFRKEGQNVTLSCEQNLNHDAMYWYRQDPGQGLRLIYYSQIVNDFQKGDIAEGYSVSREKKESFPLTVTSAQKNPTAFYLCASSHFGGARGEQFFGPGTRLTVL.

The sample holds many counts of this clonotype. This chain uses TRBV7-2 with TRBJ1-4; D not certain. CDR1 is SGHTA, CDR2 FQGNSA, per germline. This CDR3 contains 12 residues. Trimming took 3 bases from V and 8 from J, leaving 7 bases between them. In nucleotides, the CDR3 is TGTGCCAGCAGCTTCCGCCCGGAAAAACTGTTTTTT. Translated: CASSFRPEKLFF.

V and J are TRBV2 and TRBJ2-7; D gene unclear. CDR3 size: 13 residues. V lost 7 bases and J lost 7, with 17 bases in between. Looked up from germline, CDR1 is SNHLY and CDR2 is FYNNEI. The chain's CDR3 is CASTDDLYWEQYF. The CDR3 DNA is TGTGCCAGCACCGACGACCTGTACTGGGAGCAGTACTTC.

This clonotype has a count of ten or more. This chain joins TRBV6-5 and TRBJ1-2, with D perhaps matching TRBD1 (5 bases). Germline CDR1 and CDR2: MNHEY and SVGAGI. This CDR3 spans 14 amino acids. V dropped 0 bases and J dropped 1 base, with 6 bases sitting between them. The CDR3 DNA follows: TGTGCCAGCAGTTACTCAGGGGTTAACTATGGCTACACCTTC. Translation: CASSYSGVNYGYTF.

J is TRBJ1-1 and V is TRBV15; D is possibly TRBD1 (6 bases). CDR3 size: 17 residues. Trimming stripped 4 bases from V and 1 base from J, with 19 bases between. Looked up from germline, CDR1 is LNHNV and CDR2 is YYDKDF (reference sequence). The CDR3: CATSTTVTGTQNTEAFF. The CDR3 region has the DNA TGTGCCACCAGCACTACCGTCACAGGGACACAGAACACTGAAGCTTTCTTT.

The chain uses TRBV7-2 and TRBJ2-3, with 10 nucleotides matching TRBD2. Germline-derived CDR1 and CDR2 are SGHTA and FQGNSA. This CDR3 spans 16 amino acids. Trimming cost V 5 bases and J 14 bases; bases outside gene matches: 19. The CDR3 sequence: CASSLILAGGGDTTYF. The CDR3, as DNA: TGTGCCAGCAGCCTTATCTTAGCGGGGGGAGGGGATACGACGTATTTT.

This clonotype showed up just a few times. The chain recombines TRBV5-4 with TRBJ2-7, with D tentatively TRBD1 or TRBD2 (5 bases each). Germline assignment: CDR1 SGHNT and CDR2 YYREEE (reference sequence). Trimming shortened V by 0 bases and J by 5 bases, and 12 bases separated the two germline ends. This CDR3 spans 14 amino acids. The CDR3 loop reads CASSLGWGPNEQYF. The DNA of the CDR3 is TGTGCCAGCAGCTTGGGGTGGGGACCGAACGAGCAGTACTTC.

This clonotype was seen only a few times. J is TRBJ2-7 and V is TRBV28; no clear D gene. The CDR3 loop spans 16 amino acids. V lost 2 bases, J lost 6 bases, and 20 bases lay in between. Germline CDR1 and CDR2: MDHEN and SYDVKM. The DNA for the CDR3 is TGTGCCAGCAGTTTAAACCCCCGGTCCCGCCCCCGCGAGCAGTACTTC. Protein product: CASSLNPRSRPREQYF. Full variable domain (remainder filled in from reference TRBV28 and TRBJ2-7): DVKVTQSSRYLVKRTGEKVFLECVQDMDHENMFWYRQDPGLGLRLIYFSYDVKMKEKGDIPEGYSVSREKKERFSLILESASTNQTSMYLCASSLNPRSRPREQYFGPGTRLTVT.

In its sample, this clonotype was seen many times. The CDR3 loop is CASNLRAWTEQFF. Written as DNA, the CDR3 is TGTGCCAGCAACCTCCGAGCGTGGACTGAGCAGTTCTTC. The chain joins TRBV6-1 to TRBJ2-1; D unresolved. Between the trimmed V and J ends, which lost 7 bases and 9 bases, there was a span of 16 bases. The CDR3 runs to 13 residues. From germline, CDR1 is MNHNS and CDR2 SASEGT.

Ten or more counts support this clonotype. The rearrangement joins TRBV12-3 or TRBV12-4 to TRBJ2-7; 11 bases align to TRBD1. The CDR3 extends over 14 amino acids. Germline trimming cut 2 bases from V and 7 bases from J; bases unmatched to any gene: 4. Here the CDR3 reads CASSLRTGGNEQYF. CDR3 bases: TGTGCCAGCAGTTTACGGACAGGGGGCAATGAGCAGTACTTC.

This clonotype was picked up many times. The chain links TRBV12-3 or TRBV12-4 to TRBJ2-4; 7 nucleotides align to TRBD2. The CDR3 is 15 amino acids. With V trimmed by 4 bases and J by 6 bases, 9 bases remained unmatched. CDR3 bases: TGTGCCAGCAGTTCCGACGGGACGGGAGGAAACATTCAGTACTTC. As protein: CASSSDGTGGNIQYF.

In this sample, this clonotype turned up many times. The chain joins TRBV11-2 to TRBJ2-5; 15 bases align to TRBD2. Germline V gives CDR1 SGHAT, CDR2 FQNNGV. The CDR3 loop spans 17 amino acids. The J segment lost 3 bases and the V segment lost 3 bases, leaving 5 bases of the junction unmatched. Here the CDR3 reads CASSFTGLAGGKETQYF. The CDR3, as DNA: TGTGCCAGCAGCTTTACGGGACTAGCGGGGGGAAAAGAGACCCAGTACTTC.

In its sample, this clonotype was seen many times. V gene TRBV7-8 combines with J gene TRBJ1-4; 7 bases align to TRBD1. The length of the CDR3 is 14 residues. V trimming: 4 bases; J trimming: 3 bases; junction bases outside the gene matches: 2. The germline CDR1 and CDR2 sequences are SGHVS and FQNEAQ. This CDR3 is CASSSDRANEKLFF. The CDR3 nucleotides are TGTGCCAGCAGCTCTGACAGGGCTAATGAAAAACTGTTTTTT.

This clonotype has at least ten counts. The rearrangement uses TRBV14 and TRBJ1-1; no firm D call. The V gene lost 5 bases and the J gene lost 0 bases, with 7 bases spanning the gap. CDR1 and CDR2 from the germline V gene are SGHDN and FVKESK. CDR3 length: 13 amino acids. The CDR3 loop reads CASSATLNTEAFF. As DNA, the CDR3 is TGTGCCAGCAGCGCGACATTGAACACTGAAGCTTTCTTT. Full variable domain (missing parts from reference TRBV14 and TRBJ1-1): EAGVTQFPSHSVIEKGQTVTLRCDPISGHDNLYWYRRVMGKEIKFLLHFVKESKQDESGMPNNRFLAERTGGTYSTLKVQPAELEDSGVYFCASSATLNTEAFFGQGTRLTVV.

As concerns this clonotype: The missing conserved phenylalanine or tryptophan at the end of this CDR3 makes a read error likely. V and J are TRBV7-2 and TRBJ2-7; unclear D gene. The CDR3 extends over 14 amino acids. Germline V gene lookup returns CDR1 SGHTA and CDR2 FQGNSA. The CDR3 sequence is CASSWVTPGDEQYS. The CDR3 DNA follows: TGTGCCAGCAGCTGGGTCACCCCTGGCGACGAACAGTACTCC.

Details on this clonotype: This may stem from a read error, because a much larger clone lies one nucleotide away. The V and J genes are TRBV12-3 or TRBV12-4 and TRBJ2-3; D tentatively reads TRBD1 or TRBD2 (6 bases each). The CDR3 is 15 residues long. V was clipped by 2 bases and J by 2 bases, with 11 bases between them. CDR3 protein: CASSLPGAPTDTQYF. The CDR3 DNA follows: TGTGCCAGCAGTTTACCGGGGGCGCCCACAGATACGCAGTATTTT.

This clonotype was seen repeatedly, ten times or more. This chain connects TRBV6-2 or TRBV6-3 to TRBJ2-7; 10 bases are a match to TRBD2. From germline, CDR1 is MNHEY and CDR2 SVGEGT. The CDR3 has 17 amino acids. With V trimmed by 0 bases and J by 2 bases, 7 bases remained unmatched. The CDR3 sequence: CASSYSMTSGRTYEQYF. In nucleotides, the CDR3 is TGTGCCAGCAGTTACTCGATGACTAGCGGGCGAACCTACGAGCAGTACTTC.

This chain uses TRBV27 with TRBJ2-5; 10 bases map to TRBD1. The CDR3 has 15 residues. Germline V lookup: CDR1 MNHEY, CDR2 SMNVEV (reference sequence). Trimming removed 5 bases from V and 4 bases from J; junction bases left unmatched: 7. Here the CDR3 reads CASSPTGGGGETQYF. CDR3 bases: TGTGCCAGCAGTCCGACAGGGGGCGGAGGAGAGACCCAGTACTTC.

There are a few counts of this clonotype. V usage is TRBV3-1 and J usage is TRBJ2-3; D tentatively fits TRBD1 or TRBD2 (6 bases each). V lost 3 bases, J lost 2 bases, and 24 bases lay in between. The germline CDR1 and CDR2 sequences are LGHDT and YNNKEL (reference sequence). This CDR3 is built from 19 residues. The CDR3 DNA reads TGTGCCAGCAGCCACTTCCGGGGGCGTGCCCCCATTAACACAGATACGCAGTATTTT. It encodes CASSHFRGRAPINTDTQYF.

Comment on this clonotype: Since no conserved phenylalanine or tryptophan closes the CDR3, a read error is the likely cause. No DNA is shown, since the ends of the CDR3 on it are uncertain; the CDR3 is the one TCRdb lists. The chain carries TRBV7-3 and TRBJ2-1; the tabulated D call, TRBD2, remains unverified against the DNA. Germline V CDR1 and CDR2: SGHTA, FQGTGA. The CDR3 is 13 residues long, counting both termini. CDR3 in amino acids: CASSLSPVNEQLL.

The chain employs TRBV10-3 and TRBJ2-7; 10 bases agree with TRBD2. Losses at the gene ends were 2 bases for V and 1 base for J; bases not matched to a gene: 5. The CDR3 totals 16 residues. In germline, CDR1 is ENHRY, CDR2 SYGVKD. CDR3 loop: CAISERSSGSSYEQYF. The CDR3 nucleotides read TGTGCCATCAGTGAGAGGTCTAGCGGGAGTTCCTACGAGCAGTACTTC.

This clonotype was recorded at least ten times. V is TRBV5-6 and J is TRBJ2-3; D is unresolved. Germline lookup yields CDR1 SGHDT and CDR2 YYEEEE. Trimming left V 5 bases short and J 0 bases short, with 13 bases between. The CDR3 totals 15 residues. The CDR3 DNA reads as TGTGCCAGCAGATATAGATTAACTAGCACAGATACGCAGTATTTT. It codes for CASRYRLTSTDTQYF.

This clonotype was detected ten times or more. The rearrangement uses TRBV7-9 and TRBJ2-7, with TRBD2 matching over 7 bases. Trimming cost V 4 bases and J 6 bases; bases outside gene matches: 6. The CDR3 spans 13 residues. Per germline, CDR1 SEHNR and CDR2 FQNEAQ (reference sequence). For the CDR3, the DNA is TGTGCCAGCAGCTCAAGGGAGGGAGTCGAGCAGTACTTC. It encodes CASSSREGVEQYF.